A single sample gave rise to the 29 T cell receptor beta chains below, sequenced in a study of Graves' ophthalmopathy and Graves' hyperthyroidism. Amplification of the TCR beta CDR3 regions used RNA transcripts (as template). Following a first-round RT-PCR that used HTBI primers, a second-round multiplex PCR was carried out. TCRdb analysed the multiplex PCR reads with MiXCR anew, one entry per CDR3 protein. The sample yields 900,000 to 1,200,000 distinct CDR3 sequences, about 38% seen once. The source material was peripheral blood or thyroid tissue (not recorded which). The receptors stem from an adult man with Graves' hyperthyroidism.

This clonotype was seen a handful of times. The chain joins TRBV29-1 to TRBJ1-3, with D unclear. Trimming removed 1 base from V and 3 bases from J, with 4 bases in between. The germline gives CDR1 SQVTM, CDR2 ANQGSEA. This CDR3 is 12 amino acids long. The CDR3 loop reads CSVEVVGNTIYF. The CDR3, as DNA: TGCAGCGTTGAAGTTGTTGGAAACACCATATATTTT.

The rearrangement uses TRBV27 and TRBJ2-7; the D gene is possibly TRBD2 (5 bases). The CDR3 is 14 amino acids. The V gene lost 4 bases and the J gene lost 2 bases, with 12 bases spanning the gap. Germline V gene sequence: CDR1 MNHEY, CDR2 SMNVEV (reference sequence). CDR3 nucleotides: TGTGCCAGCAGTTCCAAGGACGGGGCCTACGAGCAGTACTTC. It translates to CASSSKDGAYEQYF.

About this clonotype itself: A junction end diverges from the germline sequence, so it may reflect a read error. The rearrangement joins TRBV28 to TRBJ2-2; D may be TRBD2 (5 bases). CDR3 length: 13 residues. Looked up from germline, CDR1 is MDHEN and CDR2 is SYDVKM. The CDR3 nucleotides are TGCAGTGCTATCGGGGATTCCGTCGGGGAGCTGTTTTTT. Protein product: CSAIGDSVGELFF.

Points on this clonotype: It is unclear where the CDR3 begins or ends on the DNA, so no DNA is shown, and the CDR3 is as TCRdb lists it. The J gene is TRBJ2-2, the V gene TRBV7-2; TRBD1, the table's D call, lacks a check against the DNA. Germline-derived CDR1 and CDR2 are SGHTA and FQGNSA. Both ends counted, the CDR3 spans 15 residues. Here the CDR3 reads CASSHRERTPGSCFF.

This clonotype was picked up many times. The J gene is TRBJ2-2, the V gene TRBV14; D might be TRBD2 (6 bases). Trimming cost V 0 bases and J 0 bases, with 14 bases left between them. CDR1 and CDR2 (germline): SGHDN, FVKESK. The CDR3 totals 18 residues. This CDR3 reads CASSQEWSAGTNTGELFF. The CDR3 DNA reads as TGTGCCAGCAGCCAAGAATGGTCGGCGGGAACGAACACCGGGGAGCTGTTTTTT.

This clonotype has just a few counts. Possible read error: a much larger clone is one base away. The chain combines TRBV7-9 with TRBJ2-7; D not certain. The germline gives CDR1 SEHNR, CDR2 FQNEAQ (reference sequence). V dropped 3 bases and J dropped 3 bases, with 12 bases sitting between them. The CDR3 has 14 residues. The CDR3 coding sequence is TGTGCCAGCAGCTTTGCACAGCCGAACTACGAGCAGTACTTC. It specifies CASSFAQPNYEQYF.

In its sample, this clonotype was seen a few times. V gene TRBV7-9 combines with J gene TRBJ1-5; D might be TRBD1 (6 bases). Germline values: CDR1 SEHNR, CDR2 FQNEAQ (reference sequence). The CDR3 loop spans 17 amino acids. V lost 6 bases to trimming and J lost 0 bases, with 18 bases between them. The CDR3 spells CASSPGGRLNSNQPQHF. The DNA of the CDR3 is TGTGCCAGCAGTCCCGGGGGGCGACTCAATAGCAATCAGCCCCAGCATTTT.

This chain uses TRBV19 with TRBJ2-5, with D unresolved. There are 11 residues in the CDR3. Trimming removed 10 bases from V and 1 base from J, with 7 bases in between. The V gene's germline CDR1 is LNHDA and CDR2 SQIVND (reference sequence). The DNA for the CDR3 is TGTGCCACTCAACGCCAAGAGACCCAGTACTTC. Protein: CATQRQETQYF.

This clonotype was seen repeatedly, ten times or more. The chain has TRBV7-9 and TRBJ1-1; 7 bases fit TRBD1. The junction had 6 bases not matched to a gene; V was cut back by 2 bases and J by 3 bases. The CDR3 is 15 residues long. Per germline, CDR1 SEHNR and CDR2 FQNEAQ (reference sequence). In nucleotides, the CDR3 is TGTGCCAGCAGCTTACACAGGGGTTTGGACACTGAAGCTTTCTTT. This gives the protein CASSLHRGLDTEAFF.

The V and J genes are TRBV20-1 and TRBJ1-1; D remains ambiguous. CDR1 is DFQATT and CDR2 is SNEGSKA in the germline V gene (reference sequence). The CDR3 sequence is 15 residues long. Trimming removed 0 bases at V and 9 bases at J, with 20 bases between. The CDR3 protein is CSARDNPVLRTKAFF. The CDR3 DNA sequence: TGCAGTGCTAGAGATAACCCGGTCCTGAGAACTAAAGCTTTCTTT.

The chain links TRBV6-5 to TRBJ2-5; D is unresolved. The germline V gene has CDR1 MNHEY and CDR2 SVGAGI. This CDR3 is 14 amino acids long. The germline V and J ends were trimmed by 5 bases and 3 bases, with 13 bases remaining between them. The chain's CDR3 is CASSPYRTEETQYF. Written as DNA, the CDR3 is TGTGCCAGCAGTCCCTACCGGACGGAAGAGACCCAGTACTTC.

CDR3 in DNA: TGCAGTGCTAGAGCCTTCCAAGGGCAGCCCCAGCATTTT. Translating gives CSARAFQGQPQHF. The J gene is TRBJ1-5, the V gene TRBV20-1, with D uncertain. V lost 1 base to trimming and J lost 7 bases, with 11 bases between them. The germline CDR1 and CDR2 sequences are DFQATT and SNEGSKA (reference sequence). The CDR3 is 13 amino acids.

V and J are TRBV7-2 and TRBJ2-7; 8 bases agree with TRBD1. The CDR3 length is 14 residues. V gave up 1 base and J gave up 7 bases; unmatched junction bases: 6. The germline gives CDR1 SGHTA, CDR2 FQGNSA. CDR3 region: CASSLVTGAGEQYF. The CDR3, as DNA: TGTGCCAGCAGCTTAGTGACAGGGGCGGGAGAGCAGTACTTC.

There are many counts of this clonotype. The chain couples TRBV15 to TRBJ1-1; 7 bases align to TRBD1. Losses at the gene ends were 0 bases for V and 4 bases for J; bases not matched to a gene: 5. Looked up from germline, CDR1 is LNHNV and CDR2 is YYDKDF (reference sequence). This CDR3 is built from 15 residues. CDR3: CATSRDRAGGTEAFF. The CDR3 coding sequence is TGTGCCACCAGCAGAGATCGGGCAGGGGGCACTGAAGCTTTCTTT.

This clonotype was found a few times. The V gene is TRBV10-3, the J gene TRBJ1-2; 9 bases map to TRBD1. Germline CDR1 and CDR2: ENHRY and SYGVKD. The V segment lost 10 bases and the J segment 4 bases; nucleotides outside the gene matches: 13. The length of the CDR3 is 15 residues. CDR3 sequence reads: CASTPDRGGGYGYTF. The CDR3 coding sequence is TGTGCCAGCACCCCGGACAGGGGTGGGGGCTATGGCTACACCTTC.

This clonotype came up a few times. V usage is TRBV11-2 and J usage is TRBJ1-6, with TRBD1 matching over 10 bases. This CDR3 region has 15 residues. After removal of 1 base from V and 11 bases from J, the junction contained 5 bases not matched to a gene. Germline V lookup: CDR1 SGHAT, CDR2 FQNNGV. Written as DNA, the CDR3 is TGTGCCAGCAGCTTAGTCCCGGGACAGGGGACACCCCTCCACTTT. It is translated as CASSLVPGQGTPLHF.

This clonotype came up many times. The rearrangement links TRBV20-1 to TRBJ2-5, with D possibly being TRBD2 (5 bases). The V end was cut by 7 bases, the J end by 9 bases, with 24 bases between. The germline gives CDR1 DFQATT, CDR2 SNEGSKA (reference sequence). The CDR3 extends over 14 amino acids. This chain's CDR3 is CSVGSVRENQAQYF. CDR3 nucleotide sequence: TGCAGTGTGGGTTCGGTTAGGGAGAACCAAGCCCAGTACTTC.

The chain recombines TRBV28 with TRBJ1-4; D not resolved. The V end was cut by 3 bases, the J end by 6 bases, with 11 bases between. Germline CDR1 and CDR2: MDHEN and SYDVKM. The CDR3 has 14 amino acids. The chain's CDR3 is CASSLRQDDEKLFF. As DNA, the CDR3 is TGTGCCAGCAGTTTGAGGCAGGATGATGAAAAACTGTTTTTT.

This clonotype appeared a few times. This chain connects TRBV7-9 to TRBJ2-7; D is possibly TRBD2 (5 bases). Germline values: CDR1 SEHNR, CDR2 FQNEAQ (reference sequence). Trimming took 3 bases from V and 5 from J, leaving 17 bases between them. This CDR3 is built from 15 residues. The CDR3 region has the DNA TGTGCCAGCAGCTTGGCCCCCGGGGTGGAGAACGAGCAGTACTTC. Protein: CASSLAPGVENEQYF.

This clonotype was seen only a few times. This chain connects TRBV25-1 to TRBJ2-7, with TRBD2 identical over 10 bases. Per germline, CDR1 MGHDK and CDR2 SYGVNS. Trimming removed 6 bases from V and 6 bases from J; junction bases left unmatched: 5. This CDR3 region has 13 residues. The CDR3 spells CASRPSGSTEQYF. DNA for the CDR3: TGTGCCAGCAGGCCTAGCGGGAGTACCGAGCAGTACTTC.

This chain links TRBV25-1 with TRBJ2-2; D not certain. Trimming removed 5 bases from V and 5 bases from J, with 12 bases in between. The V gene's germline CDR1 is MGHDK and CDR2 SYGVNS. This CDR3 is built from 14 residues. The CDR3 is CASSNTLDTGELFF. The CDR3 bases are TGTGCCAGCAGTAACACGCTGGATACCGGGGAGCTGTTTTTT. Full variable domain (missing parts from reference TRBV25-1 and TRBJ2-2): EADIYQTPRYLVIGTGKKITLECSQTMGHDKMYWYQQDPGMELHLIHYSYGVNSTEKGDLSSESTVSRIRTEHFPLTLESARPSHTSQYLCASSNTLDTGELFFGEGSRLTVL.

The chain couples TRBV25-1 to TRBJ1-1, with 7 bases fitting TRBD1. Per the germline V gene, CDR1 is MGHDK and CDR2 is SYGVNS. This CDR3 contains 17 residues. Trimming removed 5 bases from V and 1 base from J; junction bases left unmatched: 13. This CDR3 is CASSSYPPGTANTEAFF. For the CDR3, the DNA is TGTGCCAGCAGTTCCTACCCCCCCGGGACAGCGAACACTGAAGCTTTCTTT. Drawing the rest from reference TRBV25-1 and TRBJ1-1, the complete variable domain is EADIYQTPRYLVIGTGKKITLECSQTMGHDKMYWYQQDPGMELHLIHYSYGVNSTEKGDLSSESTVSRIRTEHFPLTLESARPSHTSQYLCASSSYPPGTANTEAFFGQGTRLTVV.

In this sample, this clonotype turned up many times. CDR3 protein: CASTPGPPEGNNQPQHF. In DNA, the CDR3 is TGTGCCAGCACCCCGGGACCTCCGGAGGGGAACAATCAGCCCCAGCATTTT. This chain joins TRBV6-2 or TRBV6-3 and TRBJ1-5, with D maybe TRBD1 (5 bases). CDR1 MNHEY and CDR2 SVGEGT come from the germline V gene. This CDR3 comprises 17 residues. V lost 7 bases to trimming and J lost 3 bases, with 22 bases between them.

This clonotype appeared many times. At one boundary the junction diverges from the germline segment, which might be a read error. The chain joins TRBV11-2 to TRBJ2-7; possibly TRBD1 for D (7 bases). Germline assignment: CDR1 SGHAT and CDR2 FQNNGV. The CDR3 is made up of 15 amino acids. For the CDR3, the DNA is TGTGCCAGCAGGCCAGGGGGGACTGCAACCTACGGGCAGTACTTC. Its translation: CASRPGGTATYGQYF.

The sample holds many counts of this clonotype. This chain joins TRBV7-9 and TRBJ2-2, with a tentative D call TRBD2 (6 bases). The CDR3 totals 15 residues. From germline, CDR1 is SEHNR and CDR2 FQNEAQ (reference sequence). Trimming pared 7 bases from V and 10 bases from J, leaving 22 bases between. The CDR3 DNA follows: TGTGCCAGCACCCCCTCGACGGGGGAACTGGAGGAGCTGTTTTTT. Translated, it gives CASTPSTGELEELFF.

The chain is built from TRBV7-2 and TRBJ2-5; D is uncertain. V dropped 8 bases and J dropped 1 base, with 17 bases sitting between them. Germline CDR1 is SGHTA and CDR2 is FQGNSA. The CDR3 has 15 amino acids. The CDR3, as DNA: TGTGCCAGCCGGCCTGTGGCGGAGATCCAAGAGACCCAGTACTTC. Protein: CASRPVAEIQETQYF. Looking up the rest from reference TRBV7-2 and TRBJ2-5 gives the full variable domain: GAGVSQSPSNKVTEKGKDVELRCDPISGHTALYWYRQSLGQGLEFLIYFQGNSAPDKSGLPSDRFSAERTGGSVSTLTIQRTQQEDSAVYLCASRPVAEIQETQYFGPGTRLLVL.

This clonotype was seen ten or more times. The V gene is TRBV24-1, the J gene TRBJ2-5; 9 bases agree with TRBD1. CDR1 is KGHDR and CDR2 is SFDVKD in the germline V gene. The CDR3 consists of 16 residues. Losses at the gene ends were 4 bases for V and 1 base for J; bases not matched to a gene: 6. Written as DNA, the CDR3 is TGTGCCACCAGTGACCCGGGACAGGGCGCCCAAGAGACCCAGTACTTC. Its translation: CATSDPGQGAQETQYF.

Remarks on this clonotype: A read error may be the cause here, since a much bigger clone is one base away. Since the CDR3 does not end with the conserved phenylalanine or tryptophan, this likely comes from a read error. The chain is built from TRBV20-1 and TRBJ2-5; D gene uncertain. V was pared by 6 bases and J by 5 bases, with 16 bases between. Germline assignment: CDR1 DFQATT and CDR2 SNEGSKA (reference sequence). There are 13 residues in the CDR3. The chain's CDR3 is CSATRTVRETQYY. The CDR3 DNA reads TGCAGTGCGACTCGGACGGTCCGGGAGACCCAGTACTAC.

V usage is TRBV20-1 and J usage is TRBJ1-1; D may be TRBD1 (5 bases). The CDR3 extends over 13 amino acids. The ends were cut back, 3 bases at V and 3 bases at J, with 11 bases in the middle. CDR1 DFQATT and CDR2 SNEGSKA come from the germline V gene (reference sequence). The CDR3 sequence: CSASRQRDTEAFF. The CDR3 DNA sequence: TGCAGTGCTAGCCGACAGCGCGACACTGAAGCTTTCTTT.